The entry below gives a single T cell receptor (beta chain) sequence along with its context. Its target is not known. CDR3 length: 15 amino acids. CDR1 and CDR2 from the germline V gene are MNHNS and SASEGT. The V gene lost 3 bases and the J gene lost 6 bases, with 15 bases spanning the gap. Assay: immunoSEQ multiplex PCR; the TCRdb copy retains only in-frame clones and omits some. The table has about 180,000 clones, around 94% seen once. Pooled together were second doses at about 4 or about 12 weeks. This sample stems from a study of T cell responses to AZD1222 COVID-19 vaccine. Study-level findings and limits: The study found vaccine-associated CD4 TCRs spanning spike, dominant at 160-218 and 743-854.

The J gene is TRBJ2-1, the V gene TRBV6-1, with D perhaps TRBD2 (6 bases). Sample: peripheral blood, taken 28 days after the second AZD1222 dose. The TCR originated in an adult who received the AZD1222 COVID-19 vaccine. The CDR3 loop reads CASSDGGGPSNEQFF. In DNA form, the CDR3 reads TGTGCCAGCAGTGACGGGGGAGGTCCCTCCAATGAGCAGTTCTTC.